A single TCR beta chain is shown here with its context. Study processing details: Reference gene primer amplification gave estimated nucleated cell counts. Sequencing was performed with immunoSEQ multiplex PCR; in TCRdb, only in-frame clones are kept and a portion is missing. Clone size and V and J calls were adopted from that table, with D and trimming inferred from the DNA. Of tens of thousands of clones listed, around 85% are singletons. The sample comes from a study of blood T cell repertoires in COVID-19. Turning to the study itself: COVID-19 samples from acute and convalescent phases originated in the United States, Italy and Spain.

The CDR3 length is 14 residues. CDR1 and CDR2 from the germline V gene are SGHTA and FQGNSA. Trimming stripped 4 bases from V and 5 bases from J, with 12 bases between. The sequenced material came from peripheral blood. This rearrangement joins TRBV7-2 to TRBJ2-1; no clear D. The receptor comes from a man aged 50 or older with acute or convalescent COVID-19. The CDR3 region has the DNA TGTGCCAGCAGCTCAAAGGAGTTAAACAATGAGCAGTTCTTC. Encoded protein: CASSSKELNNEQFF.